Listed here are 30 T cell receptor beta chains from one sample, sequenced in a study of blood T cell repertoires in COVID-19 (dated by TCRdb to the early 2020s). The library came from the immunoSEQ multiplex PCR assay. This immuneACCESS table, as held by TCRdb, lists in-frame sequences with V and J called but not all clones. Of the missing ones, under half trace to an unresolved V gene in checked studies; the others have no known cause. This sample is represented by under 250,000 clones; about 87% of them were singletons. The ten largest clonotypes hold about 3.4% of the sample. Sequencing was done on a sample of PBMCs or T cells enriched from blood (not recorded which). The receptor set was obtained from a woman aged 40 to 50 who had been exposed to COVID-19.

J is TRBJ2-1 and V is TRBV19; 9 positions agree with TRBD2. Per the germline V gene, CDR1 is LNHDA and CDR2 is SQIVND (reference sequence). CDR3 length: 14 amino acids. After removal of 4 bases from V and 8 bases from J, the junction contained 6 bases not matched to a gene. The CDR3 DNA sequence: TGTGCCAGTAGTACTACTAGCGGGTGGGATGAGCAGTTCTTC. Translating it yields CASSTTSGWDEQFF.

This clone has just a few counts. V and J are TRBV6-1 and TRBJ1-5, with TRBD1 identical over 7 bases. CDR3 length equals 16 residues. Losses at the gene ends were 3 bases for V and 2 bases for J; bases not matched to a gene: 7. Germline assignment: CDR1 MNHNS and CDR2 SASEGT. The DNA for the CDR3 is TGTGCCAGCAGTGACCAAGACAGGGTTGGCAATCAGCCCCAGCATTTT. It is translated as CASSDQDRVGNQPQHF.

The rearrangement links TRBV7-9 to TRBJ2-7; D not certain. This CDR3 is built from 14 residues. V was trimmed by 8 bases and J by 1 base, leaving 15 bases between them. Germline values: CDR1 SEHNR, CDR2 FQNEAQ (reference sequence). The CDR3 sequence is CASELLGTSYEQYV. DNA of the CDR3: TGTGCCAGCGAATTGTTGGGCACATCCTACGAGCAGTACGTC.

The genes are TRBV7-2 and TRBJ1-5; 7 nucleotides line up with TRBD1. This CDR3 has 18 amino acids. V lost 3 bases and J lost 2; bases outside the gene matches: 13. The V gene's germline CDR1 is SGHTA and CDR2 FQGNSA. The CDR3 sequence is CASSFVGIRGTGNQPQHF. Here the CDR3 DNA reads TGTGCCAGCAGCTTCGTCGGGATAAGAGGGACAGGCAATCAGCCCCAGCATTTT.

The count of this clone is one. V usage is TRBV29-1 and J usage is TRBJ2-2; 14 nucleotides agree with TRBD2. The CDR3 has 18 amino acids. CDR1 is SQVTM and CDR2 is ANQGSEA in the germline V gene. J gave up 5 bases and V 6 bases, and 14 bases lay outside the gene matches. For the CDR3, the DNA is TGCAGCGTAAATGGGGGGGGACTAGCGGGAGAGTCGACCGGGGAGCTGTTTTTT. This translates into CSVNGGGLAGESTGELFF.

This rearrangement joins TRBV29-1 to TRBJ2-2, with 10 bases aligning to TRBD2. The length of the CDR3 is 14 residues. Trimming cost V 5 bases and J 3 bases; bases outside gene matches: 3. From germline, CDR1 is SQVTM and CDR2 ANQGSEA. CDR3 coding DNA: TGCAGCGTTCGGACTAGCGGACACACCGGGGAGCTGTTTTTT. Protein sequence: CSVRTSGHTGELFF.

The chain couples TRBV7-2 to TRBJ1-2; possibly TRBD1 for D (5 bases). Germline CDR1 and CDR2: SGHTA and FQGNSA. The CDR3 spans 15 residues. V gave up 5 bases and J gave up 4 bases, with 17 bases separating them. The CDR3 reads CASSPIAGGTYGYTF. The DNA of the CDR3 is TGTGCCAGCAGCCCAATAGCCGGGGGAACCTATGGCTACACCTTC.

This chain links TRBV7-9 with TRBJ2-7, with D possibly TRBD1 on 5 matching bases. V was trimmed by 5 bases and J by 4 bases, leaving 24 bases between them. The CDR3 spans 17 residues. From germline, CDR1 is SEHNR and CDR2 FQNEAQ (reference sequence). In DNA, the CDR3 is TGTGCCAGCAGCGCAACTACCAGGGCTCAAAAGGGTTACGAGCAGTACTTC. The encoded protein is CASSATTRAQKGYEQYF.

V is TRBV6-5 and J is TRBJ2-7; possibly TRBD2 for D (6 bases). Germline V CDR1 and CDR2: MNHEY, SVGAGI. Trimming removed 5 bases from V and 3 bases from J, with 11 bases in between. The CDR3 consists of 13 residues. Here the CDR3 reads CASSKAGFYEQYV. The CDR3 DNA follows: TGTGCCAGCAGTAAGGCGGGGTTCTACGAGCAGTACGTC.

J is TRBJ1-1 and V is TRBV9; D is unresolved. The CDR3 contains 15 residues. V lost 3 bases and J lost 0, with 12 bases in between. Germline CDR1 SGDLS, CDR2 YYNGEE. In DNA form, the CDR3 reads TGTGCCAGCAGCGCCGCCGTTCAGTTGAACACTGAAGCTTTCTTT. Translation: CASSAAVQLNTEAFF.

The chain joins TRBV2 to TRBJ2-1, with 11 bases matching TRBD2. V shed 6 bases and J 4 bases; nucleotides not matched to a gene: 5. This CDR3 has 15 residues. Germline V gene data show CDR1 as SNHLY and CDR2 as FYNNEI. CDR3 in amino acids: CASRGVAGGYNEQFF. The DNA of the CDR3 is TGTGCCAGCAGGGGAGTAGCGGGGGGGTACAATGAGCAGTTCTTC.

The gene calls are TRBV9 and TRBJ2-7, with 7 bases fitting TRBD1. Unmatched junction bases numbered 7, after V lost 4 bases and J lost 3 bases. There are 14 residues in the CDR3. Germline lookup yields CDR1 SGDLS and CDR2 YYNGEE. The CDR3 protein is CASSPRQGNYEQYF. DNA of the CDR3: TGTGCCAGCAGCCCCCGACAGGGTAACTACGAGCAGTACTTC.

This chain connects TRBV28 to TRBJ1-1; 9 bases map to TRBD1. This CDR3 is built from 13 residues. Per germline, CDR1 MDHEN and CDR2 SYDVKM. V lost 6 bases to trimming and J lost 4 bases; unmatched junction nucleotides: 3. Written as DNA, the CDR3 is TGTGCCAGCAGCATGACAGGGGGCACTGAAGCTTTCTTT. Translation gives CASSMTGGTEAFF.

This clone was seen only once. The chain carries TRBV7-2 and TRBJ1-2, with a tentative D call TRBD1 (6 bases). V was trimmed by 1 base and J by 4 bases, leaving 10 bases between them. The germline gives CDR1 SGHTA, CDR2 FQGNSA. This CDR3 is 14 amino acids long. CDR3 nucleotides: TGTGCCAGCAGCTTAGATTTACAGGGCTATGGCTACACCTTC. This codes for CASSLDLQGYGYTF.

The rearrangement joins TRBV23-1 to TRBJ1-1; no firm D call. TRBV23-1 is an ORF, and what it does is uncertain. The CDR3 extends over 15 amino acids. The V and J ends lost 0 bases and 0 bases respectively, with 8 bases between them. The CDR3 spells CASSQSGKLNTEAFF. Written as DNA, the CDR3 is TGCGCCAGCAGTCAATCGGGCAAACTGAACACTGAAGCTTTCTTT.

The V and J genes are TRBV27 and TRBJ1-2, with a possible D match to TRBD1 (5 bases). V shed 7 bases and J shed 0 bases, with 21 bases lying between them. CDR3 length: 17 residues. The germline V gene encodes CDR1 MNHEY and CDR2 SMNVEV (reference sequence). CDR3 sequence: CASTYTGRAVANYGYTF. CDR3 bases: TGTGCCAGCACCTATACCGGCAGGGCCGTAGCTAACTATGGCTACACCTTC.

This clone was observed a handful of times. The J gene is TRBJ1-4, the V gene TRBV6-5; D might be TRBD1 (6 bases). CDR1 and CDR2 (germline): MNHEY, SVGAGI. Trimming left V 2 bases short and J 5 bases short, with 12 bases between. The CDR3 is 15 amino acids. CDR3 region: CASSYGGQPNEKLFF. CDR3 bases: TGTGCCAGCAGTTACGGAGGACAGCCGAATGAAAAACTGTTTTTT.

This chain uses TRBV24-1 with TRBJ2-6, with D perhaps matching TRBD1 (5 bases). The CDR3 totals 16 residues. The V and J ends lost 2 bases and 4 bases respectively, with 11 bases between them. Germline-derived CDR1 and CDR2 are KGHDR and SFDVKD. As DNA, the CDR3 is TGTGCCACCAGTGATTCCGGACACCGGGGGGCCAACGTCCTGACTTTC. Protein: CATSDSGHRGANVLTF.

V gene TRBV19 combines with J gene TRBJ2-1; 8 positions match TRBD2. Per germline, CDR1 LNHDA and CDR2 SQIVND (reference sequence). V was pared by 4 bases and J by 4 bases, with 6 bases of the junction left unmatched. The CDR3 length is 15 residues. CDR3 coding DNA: TGTGCCAGTAGTAGAGTAGCGGGATTATACAATGAGCAGTTCTTC. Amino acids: CASSRVAGLYNEQFF.

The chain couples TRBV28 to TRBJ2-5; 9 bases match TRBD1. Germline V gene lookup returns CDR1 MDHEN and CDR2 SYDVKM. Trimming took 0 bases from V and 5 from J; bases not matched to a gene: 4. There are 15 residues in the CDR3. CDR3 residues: CASSLWDRGRETQYF. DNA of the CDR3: TGTGCCAGCAGTTTATGGGACAGGGGTAGGGAGACCCAGTACTTC.

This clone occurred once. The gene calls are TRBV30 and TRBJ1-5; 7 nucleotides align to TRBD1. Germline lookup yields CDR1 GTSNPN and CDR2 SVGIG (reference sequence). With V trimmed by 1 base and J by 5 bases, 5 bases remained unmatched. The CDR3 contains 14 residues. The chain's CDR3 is CAWSEGQADQPQHF. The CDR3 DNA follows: TGTGCCTGGAGTGAAGGACAGGCCGATCAGCCCCAGCATTTT.

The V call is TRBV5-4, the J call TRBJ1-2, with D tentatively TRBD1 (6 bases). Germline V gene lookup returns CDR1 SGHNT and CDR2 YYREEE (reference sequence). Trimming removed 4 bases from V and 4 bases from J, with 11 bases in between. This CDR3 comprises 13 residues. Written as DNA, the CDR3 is TGTGCCAGCAGCCGCCCGGACAGCTATGGCTACACCTTC. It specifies CASSRPDSYGYTF.

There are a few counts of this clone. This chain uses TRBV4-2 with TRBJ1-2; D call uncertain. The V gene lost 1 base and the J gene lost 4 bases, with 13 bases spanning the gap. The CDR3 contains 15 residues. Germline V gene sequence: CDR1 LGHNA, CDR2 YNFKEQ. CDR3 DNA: TGTGCCAGCAGCCAAGGGGTAGAGGTATCCTATGGCTACACCTTC. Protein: CASSQGVEVSYGYTF.

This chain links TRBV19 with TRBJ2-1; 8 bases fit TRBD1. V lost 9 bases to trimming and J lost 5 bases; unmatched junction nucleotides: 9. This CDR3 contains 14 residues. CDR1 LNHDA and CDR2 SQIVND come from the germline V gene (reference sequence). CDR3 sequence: CASATGAIHNEQFF. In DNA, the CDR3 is TGTGCCAGCGCGACAGGGGCCATCCACAATGAGCAGTTCTTC.

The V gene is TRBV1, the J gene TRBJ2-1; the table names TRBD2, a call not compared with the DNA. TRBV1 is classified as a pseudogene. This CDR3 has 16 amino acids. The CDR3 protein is CTSSQGGAGSYNEQFF. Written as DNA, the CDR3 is TGCACCAGCAGCCAGGGGGGAGCGGGGTCCTACAATGAGCAGTTCTTC.

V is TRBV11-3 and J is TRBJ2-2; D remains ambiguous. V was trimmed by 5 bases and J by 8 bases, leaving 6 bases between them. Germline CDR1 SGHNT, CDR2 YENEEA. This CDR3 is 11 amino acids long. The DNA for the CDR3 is TGTGCCAGCAGCCCAGAAGGGGAGCTGTTTTTT. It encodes CASSPEGELFF.

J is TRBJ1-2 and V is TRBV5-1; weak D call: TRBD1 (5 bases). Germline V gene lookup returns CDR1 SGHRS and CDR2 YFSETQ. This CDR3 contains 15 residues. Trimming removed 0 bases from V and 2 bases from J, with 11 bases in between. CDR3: CASSLVAGGNYGYTF. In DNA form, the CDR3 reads TGCGCCAGCAGCTTGGTGGCGGGGGGAAACTATGGCTACACCTTC.

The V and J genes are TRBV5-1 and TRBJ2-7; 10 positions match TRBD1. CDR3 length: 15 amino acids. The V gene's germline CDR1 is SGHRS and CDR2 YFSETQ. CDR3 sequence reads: CASSSGTGDLGEQYV. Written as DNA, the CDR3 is TGTGCCAGCAGTTCCGGGACAGGGGACTTGGGCGAGCAGTACGTC.

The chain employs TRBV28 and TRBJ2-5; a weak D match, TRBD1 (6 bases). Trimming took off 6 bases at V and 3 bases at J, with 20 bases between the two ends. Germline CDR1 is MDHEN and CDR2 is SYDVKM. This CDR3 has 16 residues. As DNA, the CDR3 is TGTGCCAGCAGCCCATGGGGGCTAGGGGTTGAAGAGACCCAGTACTTC. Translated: CASSPWGLGVEETQYF.

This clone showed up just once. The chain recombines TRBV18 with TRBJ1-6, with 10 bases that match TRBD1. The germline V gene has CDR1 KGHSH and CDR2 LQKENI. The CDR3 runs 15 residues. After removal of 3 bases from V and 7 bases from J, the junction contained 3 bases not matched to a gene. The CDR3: CASSPLGQGNSPLHF. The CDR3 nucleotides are TGTGCCAGCTCACCGTTGGGACAGGGGAATTCACCCCTCCACTTT. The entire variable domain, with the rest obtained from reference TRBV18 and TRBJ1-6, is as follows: NAGVMQNPRHLVRRRGQEARLRCSPMKGHSHVYWYRQLPEEGLKFMVYLQKENIIDESGMPKERFSAEFPKEGPSILRIQQVVRGDSAAYFCASSPLGQGNSPLHFGNGTRLTVT.